These 8 T cell receptor beta chains share one sample of origin, sequenced in a study of lymphopenia after photon versus proton radiotherapy. Data came from immunoSEQ multiplex PCR; TCRdb stores just in-frame clones and leaves some out. The table has fewer than 20,000 clones, approximately 92% seen once. Sequenced here: peripheral blood, sampled from a patient treated with photon-based radiotherapy. The receptors derive from a woman in her thirties or forties with cholangiocarcinoma.

The rearrangement links TRBV4-2 to TRBJ1-5; TRBD1 might be the D (6 bases). Germline loops: CDR1 LGHNA, CDR2 YNFKEQ. The CDR3 contains 15 residues. The V end was cut by 9 bases, the J end by 0 bases, with 15 bases between. The CDR3 coding sequence is TGTGCCAGGATCCTTCGACAGGCTAGCAATCAGCCCCAGCATTTT. It yields the protein CARILRQASNQPQHF.

The V gene is TRBV20-1, the J gene TRBJ2-7; D is unclear. V was shortened by 2 bases and J by 2 bases, with 4 bases between the two germline ends. In germline, CDR1 is DFQATT, CDR2 SNEGSKA (reference sequence). This CDR3 comprises 11 residues. The CDR3 nucleotides are TGCAGTGCTAGACTAGCCTACGAGCAGTACTTC. This encodes CSARLAYEQYF.

The chain carries TRBV18 and TRBJ1-1; D remains unclear. V lost 2 bases and J 0 bases, leaving 7 bases between the germline ends. Germline loops: CDR1 KGHSH, CDR2 LQKENI. The CDR3 is 14 residues long. CDR3 protein: CASSPGELNTEAFF. The CDR3 DNA sequence: TGTGCCAGCTCACCAGGAGAGTTGAACACTGAAGCTTTCTTT.

The chain carries TRBV5-1 and TRBJ1-2; a weak D match, TRBD1 (5 bases). In germline, CDR1 is SGHRS, CDR2 YFSETQ. This CDR3 contains 14 residues. V was cut by 0 bases and J by 6 bases, with 12 bases left in between. The CDR3 sequence: CASSLAPGSDGYTF. The CDR3 DNA sequence: TGCGCCAGCAGCTTGGCCCCAGGGTCAGATGGCTACACCTTC.

The chain has TRBV6-5 and TRBJ2-7; D might be TRBD1 (6 bases). The germline V and J ends were trimmed by 0 bases and 3 bases, with 12 bases remaining between them. Germline loops: CDR1 MNHEY, CDR2 SVGAGI. The CDR3 has 15 amino acids. The CDR3 loop is CASSYSTGLVYEQYF. CDR3 DNA: TGTGCCAGCAGTTACTCGACAGGCCTCGTCTACGAGCAGTACTTC.

The J gene is TRBJ2-3, the V gene TRBV6-4, with D tentatively TRBD2 (7 bases). Germline lookup yields CDR1 MRHNA and CDR2 SNTAGT. Trimming shortened V by 2 bases and J by 6 bases, and 15 bases separated the two germline ends. There are 15 residues in the CDR3. The DNA for the CDR3 is TGTGCCAGCAGTGACAGGGGGGGCTGGGTGGATACGCAGTATTTT. Its translation: CASSDRGGWVDTQYF.

The J gene is TRBJ1-4, the V gene TRBV28; D not certain. Trimming stripped 6 bases from V and 8 bases from J, with 16 bases between. The CDR3 has 14 amino acids. Germline loops: CDR1 MDHEN, CDR2 SYDVKM. CDR3 in DNA: TGTGCCAGCAGGCCGGGCCGCGTAGGGGAAAAACTGTTTTTT. As protein: CASRPGRVGEKLFF. The variable domain in full, with the rest retrieved from reference TRBV28 and TRBJ1-4, is DVKVTQSSRYLVKRTGEKVFLECVQDMDHENMFWYRQDPGLGLRLIYFSYDVKMKEKGDIPEGYSVSREKKERFSLILESASTNQTSMYLCASRPGRVGEKLFFGSGTQLSVL.

The CDR3 region is CASSYTGQDPNQPQHF. The DNA of the CDR3 is TGTGCCAGCAGTTATACAGGACAGGACCCCAATCAGCCCCAGCATTTT. The gene calls are TRBV6-6 and TRBJ1-5, with 7 bases identical to TRBD1. Germline V gives CDR1 MNHNY, CDR2 SVGAGI (reference sequence). Trimming cost V 3 bases and J 3 bases; bases outside gene matches: 8. The CDR3 totals 16 residues.